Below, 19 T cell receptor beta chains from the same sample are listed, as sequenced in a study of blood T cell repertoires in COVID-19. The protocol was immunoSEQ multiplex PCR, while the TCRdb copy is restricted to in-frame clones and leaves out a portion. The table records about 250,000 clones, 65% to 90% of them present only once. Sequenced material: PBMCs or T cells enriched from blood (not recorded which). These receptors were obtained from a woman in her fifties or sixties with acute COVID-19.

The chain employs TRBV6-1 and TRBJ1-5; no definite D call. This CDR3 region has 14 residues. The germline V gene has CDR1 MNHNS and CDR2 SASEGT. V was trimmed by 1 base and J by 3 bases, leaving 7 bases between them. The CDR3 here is CASSEGALNQPQHF. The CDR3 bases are TGTGCCAGCAGTGAAGGGGCCCTCAATCAGCCCCAGCATTTT.

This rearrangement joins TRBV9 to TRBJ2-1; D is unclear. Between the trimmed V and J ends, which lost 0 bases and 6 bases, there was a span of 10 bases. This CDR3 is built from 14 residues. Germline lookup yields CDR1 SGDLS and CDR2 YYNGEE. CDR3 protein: CASSVGGNGNEQFF. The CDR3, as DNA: TGTGCCAGCAGCGTAGGTGGTAACGGCAATGAGCAGTTCTTC.

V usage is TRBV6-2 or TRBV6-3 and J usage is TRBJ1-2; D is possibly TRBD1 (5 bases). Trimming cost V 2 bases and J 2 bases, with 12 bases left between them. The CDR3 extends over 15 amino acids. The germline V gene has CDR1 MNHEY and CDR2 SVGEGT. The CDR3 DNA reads TGTGCCAGCAGTTACAGACAGACAACGAACTATGGCTACACCTTC. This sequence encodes CASSYRQTTNYGYTF.

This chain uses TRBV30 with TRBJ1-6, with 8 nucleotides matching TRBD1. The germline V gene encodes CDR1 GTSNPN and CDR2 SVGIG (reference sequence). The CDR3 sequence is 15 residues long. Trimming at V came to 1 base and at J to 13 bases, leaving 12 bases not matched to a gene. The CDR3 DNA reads TGTGCCTGGAGTGCAGGGGACAGGCGCCTTTATCCCCTCCACTTT. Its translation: CAWSAGDRRLYPLHF.

The CDR3 DNA sequence: TGTGCCTGGGACAGGCGGAATGAAAAACTGTTTTTT. Its protein product is CAWDRRNEKLFF. The chain has TRBV30 and TRBJ1-4, with D possibly matching TRBD1 (6 bases). The ends were cut back, 5 bases at V and 5 bases at J, with 9 bases in the middle. Germline lookup yields CDR1 GTSNPN and CDR2 SVGIG (reference sequence). The CDR3 totals 12 residues.

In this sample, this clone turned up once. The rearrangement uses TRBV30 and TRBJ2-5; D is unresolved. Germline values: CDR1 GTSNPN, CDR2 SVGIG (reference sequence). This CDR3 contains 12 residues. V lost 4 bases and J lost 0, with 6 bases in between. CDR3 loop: CAWNKYQETQYF. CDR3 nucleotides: TGTGCCTGGAACAAGTACCAAGAGACCCAGTACTTC.

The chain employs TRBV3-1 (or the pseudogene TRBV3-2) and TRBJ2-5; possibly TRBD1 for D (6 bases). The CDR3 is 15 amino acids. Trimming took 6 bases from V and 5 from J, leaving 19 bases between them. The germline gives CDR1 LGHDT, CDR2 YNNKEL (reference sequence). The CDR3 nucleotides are TGTGCCAGCAGGGGGAACAGGGCCTCTATGGAGACCCAGTACTTC. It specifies CASRGNRASMETQYF.

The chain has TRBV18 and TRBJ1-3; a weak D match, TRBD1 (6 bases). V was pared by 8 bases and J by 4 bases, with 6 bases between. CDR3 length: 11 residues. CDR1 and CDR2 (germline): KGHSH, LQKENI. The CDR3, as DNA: TGTGCCAGCACAGGGGGAAACACCATATATTTT. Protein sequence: CASTGGNTIYF.

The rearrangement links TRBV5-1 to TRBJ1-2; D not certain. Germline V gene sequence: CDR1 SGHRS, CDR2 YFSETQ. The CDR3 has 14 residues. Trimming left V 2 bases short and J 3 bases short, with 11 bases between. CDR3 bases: TGCGCCAGCAGCTTAGGCGGCGACTACTATGGCTACACCTTC. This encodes CASSLGGDYYGYTF.

Here the CDR3 DNA reads TGTGCCACTCACAGTGGAATTGGCTACACCTTC. This translates into CATHSGIGYTF. This sequence joins TRBV2 and TRBJ1-2; D gene ambiguous. Germline V gives CDR1 SNHLY, CDR2 FYNNEI. V lost 10 bases and J 7 bases, leaving 13 bases between the germline ends. The CDR3 is 11 residues long.

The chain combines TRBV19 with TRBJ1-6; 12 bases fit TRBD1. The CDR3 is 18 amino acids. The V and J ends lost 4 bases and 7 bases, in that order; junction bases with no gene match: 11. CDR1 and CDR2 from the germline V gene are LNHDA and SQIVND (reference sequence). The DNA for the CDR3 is TGTGCCAGTAGTAAAACGCCGGGACAGGGGGCAGGGAATTCACCCCTCCACTTT. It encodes CASSKTPGQGAGNSPLHF. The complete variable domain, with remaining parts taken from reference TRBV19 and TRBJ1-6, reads DGGITQSPKYLFRKEGQNVTLSCEQNLNHDAMYWYRQDPGQGLRLIYYSQIVNDFQKGDIAEGYSVSREKKESFPLTVTSAQKNPTAFYLCASSKTPGQGAGNSPLHFGNGTRLTVT.

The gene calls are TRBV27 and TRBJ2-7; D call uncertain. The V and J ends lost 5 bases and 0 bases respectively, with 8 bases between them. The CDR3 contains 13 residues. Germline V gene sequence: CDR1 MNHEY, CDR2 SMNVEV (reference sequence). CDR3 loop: CASSPSFSYEQYF. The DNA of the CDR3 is TGTGCCAGCAGTCCCTCCTTCTCCTACGAGCAGTACTTC.

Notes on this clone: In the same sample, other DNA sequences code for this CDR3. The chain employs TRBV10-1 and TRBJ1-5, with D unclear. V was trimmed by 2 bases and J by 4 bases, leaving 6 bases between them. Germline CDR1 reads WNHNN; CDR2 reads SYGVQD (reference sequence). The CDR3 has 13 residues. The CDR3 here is CASSEGQNQPQHF. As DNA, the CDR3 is TGCGCCAGCAGTGAGGGGCAGAATCAGCCCCAGCATTTT.

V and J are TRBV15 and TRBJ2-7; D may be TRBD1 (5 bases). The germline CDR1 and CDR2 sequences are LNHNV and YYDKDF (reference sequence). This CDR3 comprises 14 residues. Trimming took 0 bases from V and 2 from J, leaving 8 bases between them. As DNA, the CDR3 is TGTGCCACCAGCAGAGACAGGGCAGCCTACGAGCAGTACTTC. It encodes CATSRDRAAYEQYF.

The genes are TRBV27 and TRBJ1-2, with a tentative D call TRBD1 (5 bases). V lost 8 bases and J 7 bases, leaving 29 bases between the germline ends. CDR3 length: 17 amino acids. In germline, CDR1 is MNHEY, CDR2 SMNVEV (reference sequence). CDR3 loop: CASGTSTTGQGLSGYTF. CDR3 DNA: TGTGCCAGCGGAACGAGCACCACAGGTCAGGGTTTGTCTGGCTACACCTTC.

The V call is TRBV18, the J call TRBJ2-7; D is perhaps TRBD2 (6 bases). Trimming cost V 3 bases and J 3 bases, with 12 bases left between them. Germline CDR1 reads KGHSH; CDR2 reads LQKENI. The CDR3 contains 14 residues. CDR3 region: CASSPAGSFYEQYF. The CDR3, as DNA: TGTGCCAGCTCACCGGCGGGGTCCTTCTACGAGCAGTACTTC.

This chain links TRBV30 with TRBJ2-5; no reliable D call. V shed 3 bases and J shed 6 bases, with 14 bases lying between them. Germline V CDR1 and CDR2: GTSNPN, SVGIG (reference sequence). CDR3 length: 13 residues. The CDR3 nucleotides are TGTGCCTGGAGATCGCAGACAATAAAGACCCAGTACTTC. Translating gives CAWRSQTIKTQYF.

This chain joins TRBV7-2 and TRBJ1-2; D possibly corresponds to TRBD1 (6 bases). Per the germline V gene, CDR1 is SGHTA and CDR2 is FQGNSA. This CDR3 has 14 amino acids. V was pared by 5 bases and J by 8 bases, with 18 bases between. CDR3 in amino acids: CASSTTQGVKGYTF. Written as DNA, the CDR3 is TGTGCCAGCAGCACTACACAGGGAGTAAAAGGCTACACCTTC.

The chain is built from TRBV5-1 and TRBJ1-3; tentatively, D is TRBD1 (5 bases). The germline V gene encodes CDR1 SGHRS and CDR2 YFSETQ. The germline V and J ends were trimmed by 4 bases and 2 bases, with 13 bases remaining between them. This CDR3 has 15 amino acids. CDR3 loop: CASSAQWGAGNTIYF. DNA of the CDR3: TGCGCCAGCAGCGCGCAGTGGGGGGCTGGAAACACCATATATTTT.